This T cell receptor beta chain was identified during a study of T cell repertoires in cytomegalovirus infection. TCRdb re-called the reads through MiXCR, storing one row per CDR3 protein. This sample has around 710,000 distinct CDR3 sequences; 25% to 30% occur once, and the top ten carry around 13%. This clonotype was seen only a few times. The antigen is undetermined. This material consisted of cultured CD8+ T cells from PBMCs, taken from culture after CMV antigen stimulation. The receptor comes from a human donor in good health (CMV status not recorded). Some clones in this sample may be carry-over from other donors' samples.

The CDR3 nucleotides are TGCGCCAGCAGTGAGTCCCCGGGACAGTCCTACGAGCAGTACTTC. Amino acid sequence: CASSESPGQSYEQYF. The chain employs TRBV10-1 and TRBJ2-7, with 7 bases lining up with TRBD1. This CDR3 has 15 amino acids. Germline V gene sequence: CDR1 WNHNN, CDR2 SYGVQD (reference sequence). Losses at the gene ends were 0 bases for V and 1 base for J; bases not matched to a gene: 3.